Below, 5 T cell receptor beta chains from the same sample are listed, as sequenced in a study of blood T cells in healthy people across ages. Next came a second PCR, run for about 7 to 12 cycles, which used a sample-barcoded 5' primer along with a J-beta primer mix. One entry per CDR3 protein results from TCRdb running MiXCR on the 5' RACE reads. The sample contains some 1.5 million distinct CDR3 sequences, 40% to 45% of which appear only once. Material: blood. Receptors were obtained from a woman younger than 30 in good health.

The chain uses TRBV3-1 and TRBJ2-7; 9 nucleotides agree with TRBD2. Germline V gene lookup returns CDR1 LGHDT and CDR2 YNNKEL (reference sequence). This CDR3 spans 16 amino acids. V was pared by 2 bases and J by 1 base, with 6 bases of the junction left unmatched. The CDR3 nucleotides read TGTGCCAGCAGCCAACTTAGCGGGGGCAGGTCCTACGAGCAGTACTTC. This encodes CASSQLSGGRSYEQYF.

This clonotype turned up a few times. The rearrangement joins TRBV14 to TRBJ2-1; 10 bases map to TRBD2. CDR1 and CDR2 (germline): SGHDN, FVKESK. Trimming cost V 3 bases and J 1 base; bases outside gene matches: 12. The CDR3 is 19 residues long. DNA for the CDR3: TGTGCCAGCAGCCACAGACTAGCGGGCCCACGAACGTCCTACAATGAGCAGTTCTTC. Translation gives CASSHRLAGPRTSYNEQFF.

V gene TRBV6-2 or TRBV6-3 combines with J gene TRBJ2-6, with D perhaps matching TRBD1 or TRBD2 (5 bases each). This CDR3 has 18 amino acids. The germline gives CDR1 MNHEY, CDR2 SVGEGT. V was trimmed by 4 bases and J by 3 bases, leaving 19 bases between them. DNA of the CDR3: TGTGCCAGCAGTTTCCAGACCGGGGCCTTAGGTGGGGCCAACGTCCTGACTTTC. This codes for CASSFQTGALGGANVLTF.

This clonotype was detected ten times or more. The CDR3 DNA reads as TGTGCCAGCAGCCAAACAGGGGGAATGAACACTGAAGCTTTCTTT. Its protein product is CASSQTGGMNTEAFF. The chain links TRBV16 to TRBJ1-1; 8 bases line up with TRBD1. This CDR3 contains 15 residues. The J segment lost 0 bases and the V segment lost 2 bases, leaving 2 bases of the junction unmatched. The germline V gene encodes CDR1 KGHSY and CDR2 FQNENV.

The chain carries TRBV28 and TRBJ2-3; D might be TRBD2 (6 bases). Germline CDR1 MDHEN, CDR2 SYDVKM. Trimming cost V 5 bases and J 13 bases, with 19 bases left between them. The CDR3 contains 13 residues. CDR3 DNA: TGTGCCAGCAGTGTAACCACTAGCCAGAGGGAGTATTTT. Translated: CASSVTTSQREYF.